The rows below give T cell receptor beta chains drawn from one sample of a study of blood T cell repertoires in COVID-19. The method was immunoSEQ multiplex PCR; TCRdb's version includes in-frame clones alone and lacks a portion of them. The table lists some 150,000 clones, around 87% of them singletons, with 2% to 2.5% in the top ten. The sequenced sample consisted of peripheral blood. The source of these receptors is a man between 45 and 60 years old with active COVID-19. CDR3s include the opening cysteine and the closing phenylalanine or tryptophan. The D gene is left open where the match is weak. For some rows the clone size is stated as once, few or many, or as a class when expanded; others skip it.

D: -; J: TRBJ2-7; length: 13; size: -; V: TRBV5-1; DNA: TGCGCCAGCAGCTTGGCCGAACGGTACGAGCAGTACTTC; CDR3: CASSLAERYEQYF
D: TRBD1; J: TRBJ1-2; length: 15; size: -; V: TRBV5-8; DNA: TGTGCCAGCAGCTTGGGGGACAGCGTCGTCTATGGCTACACCTTC; CDR3: CASSLGDSVVYGYTF
D: -; J: TRBJ1-1; length: 11; size: -; V: TRBV30; DNA: TGTGCCTGGAGTGTTGAGGTTGAAGCTTTCTTT; CDR3: CAWSVEVEAFF
D: TRBD1; J: TRBJ1-2; length: 12; size: -; V: TRBV5-1; DNA: TGCGCCAGTCAAGGGACAGGCTATGGCTACACCTTC; CDR3: CASQGTGYGYTF
D: TRBD1; J: TRBJ1-4; length: 16; size: -; V: TRBV14; DNA: TGTGCCAGCAGCCGAGCCGGGACAGGGGTCCGAGAAAAACTGTTTTTT; CDR3: CASSRAGTGVREKLFF
D: -; J: TRBJ2-5; length: 14; size: -; V: TRBV7-2; DNA: TGTGCCAGCAGTTCGCGGGGTCTACAAGAGACCCAGTACTTC; CDR3: CASSSRGLQETQYF
D: TRBD2; J: TRBJ2-7; length: 15; size: -; V: TRBV23-1; DNA: TGCGCCCCTCACGGACTAGCGGGGCCTTGGTACGAGCAGTACTTC; CDR3: CAPHGLAGPWYEQYF
D: TRBD1; J: TRBJ1-1; length: 14; size: -; V: TRBV2; DNA: TGTGCCAGCAAAAGAAACAGGGGCGGCTCTGAAGCTTTCTTT; CDR3: CASKRNRGGSEAFF
D: -; J: TRBJ2-5; length: 14; size: -; V: TRBV4-2; DNA: TGTGCCAGCAGCCCCGACCCAAGGGGAGAGACCCAGTACTTC; CDR3: CASSPDPRGETQYF
D: TRBD2; J: TRBJ2-2; length: 16; size: few; V: TRBV5-4; DNA: TGTGCCAGCAGCCCTGGAGAAAAGCGGGGGACCGGGGAGCTGTTTTTT; CDR3: CASSPGEKRGTGELFF
D: -; J: TRBJ1-1; length: 15; size: -; V: TRBV5-6; DNA: TGTGCCAGCAGCCGACGTAGCGCGGGCTGGACTGAAGCTTTCTTT; CDR3: CASSRRSAGWTEAFF
D: -; J: TRBJ2-5; length: 13; size: -; V: TRBV27; DNA: TGTGCCAGCCGAGGGGGCGGGGCCGAGACCCAGTACTTC; CDR3: CASRGGGAETQYF
D: TRBD1; J: TRBJ2-7; length: 13; size: -; V: TRBV27; DNA: TGTGCCAGCAGGCCAGGGGGCAGGTACGAGCAGTACTTC; CDR3: CASRPGGRYEQYF
D: TRBD1; J: TRBJ2-7; length: 15; size: -; V: TRBV16; DNA: TGTGCCAGCAGCCAATCGAGGGGGGACAGGGTTACGCAGTACTTC; CDR3: CASSQSRGDRVTQYF
D: -; J: TRBJ1-1; length: 13; size: -; V: TRBV5-1; DNA: TGCGCCAGCAGCTTAGGGACAAGCACTGAAGCTTTCTTT; CDR3: CASSLGTSTEAFF
D: -; J: TRBJ2-5; length: 15; size: -; V: TRBV4-2; DNA: TGTGCCAGCAGCCAAGAGGCAGGATTTCAAGAGACCCAGTACTTC; CDR3: CASSQEAGFQETQYF
D: TRBD1; J: TRBJ1-2; length: 17; size: -; V: TRBV30; DNA: TGTGCCTGGAGTGGTCCCGGGACAGGGGAAAGTACTGGGGGCTACACCTTC; CDR3: CAWSGPGTGESTGGYTF
D: -; J: TRBJ1-5; length: 16; size: once; V: TRBV18; DNA: TGTGCCAGCTCACCGATAGGAGGTTCTAGCAATCAGCCCCAGCATTTT; CDR3: CASSPIGGSSNQPQHF
D: -; J: TRBJ1-3; length: 14; size: -; V: TRBV19; DNA: TGTGCCAGTAGTATTATGGGGCCCGGAAACACCATATATTTT; CDR3: CASSIMGPGNTIYF
D: -; J: TRBJ2-5; length: 15; size: -; V: TRBV11-3; DNA: TGTGCCAGCAGCTTAGGGCAGGGCCTCCAAGAGACCCAGTACTTC; CDR3: CASSLGQGLQETQYF
D: TRBD1; J: TRBJ1-2; length: 14; size: -; V: TRBV5-1; DNA: TGCGCCAGCAGTATAACAGGGACAGACTATGGCTACACCTTC; CDR3: CASSITGTDYGYTF
D: TRBD2; J: TRBJ2-1; length: 14; size: -; V: TRBV2; DNA: TGTGCCAGCAGGTATAGCGGGGGGGCTGATGAGCAGTTCTTC; CDR3: CASRYSGGADEQFF
D: -; J: TRBJ1-1; length: 14; size: -; V: TRBV29-1; DNA: TGCAGCGTCTTAGGGGAAACCAGGGTCCCTGAAGCTTTCTTT; CDR3: CSVLGETRVPEAFF
D: -; J: TRBJ1-5; length: 11; size: -; V: TRBV6-6; DNA: TGTGCCAGCAGTCCTGAGGGGCCCCAGCATTTT; CDR3: CASSPEGPQHF
D: TRBD1; J: TRBJ2-5; length: 14; size: -; V: TRBV10-3; DNA: TGTGCCATCAGCGACAGGGATGGGGAACAGACCCAGTACTTC; CDR3: CAISDRDGEQTQYF
D: TRBD1; J: TRBJ1-5; length: 15; size: -; V: TRBV6-5; DNA: TGTGCCAGCAGCCTGACAGGGGTCGGCAATCAGCCCCAGCATTTT; CDR3: CASSLTGVGNQPQHF
D: TRBD1; J: TRBJ1-2; length: 14; size: -; V: TRBV2; DNA: TGTGCCAGCAGTGAATCGACAGGGTTGGGTGGCTACACCTTC; CDR3: CASSESTGLGGYTF
D: TRBD1; J: TRBJ1-6; length: 14; size: once; V: TRBV20-1; DNA: TGCAGTGCTAGTAGAGGGGGCGTAGCTTCACCCCTCCACTTT; CDR3: CSASRGGVASPLHF
D: TRBD1; J: TRBJ1-2; length: 11; size: -; V: TRBV20-1; DNA: TGCAGTGCAGGACAGGGATCTGGCTACACCTTC; CDR3: CSAGQGSGYTF
D: -; J: TRBJ1-1; length: 15; size: -; V: TRBV7-9; DNA: TGTGCCAGCAGGGAGACGACGTTAGGGAACACTGAAGCTTTCTTT; CDR3: CASRETTLGNTEAFF
D: -; J: TRBJ1-2; length: 14; size: -; V: TRBV11-2; DNA: TGTGCCAGCAGCTTAGGTTCAGATTACTATGGCTACACCTTC; CDR3: CASSLGSDYYGYTF
D: -; J: TRBJ2-2; length: 11; size: -; V: TRBV3-1/TRBV3-2; DNA: TGTGCCAGCAGGCTCTACGGGGAGCTGTTTTTT; CDR3: CASRLYGELFF
D: TRBD1; J: TRBJ1-3; length: 14; size: -; V: TRBV6-5; DNA: TGTGCCATCGGCCGGGACAGGGCTGGAAACACCATATATTTT; CDR3: CAIGRDRAGNTIYF
D: TRBD1; J: TRBJ2-1; length: 15; size: -; V: TRBV5-6; DNA: TGTGCCAGCACCTGGGGGACAGGGAGTAACAATGAGCAGTTCTTC; CDR3: CASTWGTGSNNEQFF
D: -; J: TRBJ1-1; length: 12; size: -; V: TRBV6-2/TRBV6-3; DNA: TGTGCCAGCAGTTACTCGGCCCTCAAAGCTTTCTTT; CDR3: CASSYSALKAFF
D: TRBD1; J: TRBJ1-1; length: 15; size: -; V: TRBV9; DNA: TGTGCCAGCAGCGTAGAGGGGACAGGGTTCGCTGAAGCTTTCTTT; CDR3: CASSVEGTGFAEAFF
D: -; J: TRBJ2-7; length: 13; size: few; V: TRBV27; DNA: -; CDR3: CASSPTVAGQQYF
D: TRBD1; J: TRBJ2-2; length: 15; size: -; V: TRBV6-2/TRBV6-3; DNA: TGTGCCAGCAGCGTACAGGGGGCAGATACCGGGGAGCTGTTTTTT; CDR3: CASSVQGADTGELFF
D: -; J: TRBJ1-2; length: 12; size: -; V: TRBV28; DNA: TGTGCCAGCCTGGACACCGAGTATGGCTACACCTTC; CDR3: CASLDTEYGYTF
D: -; J: TRBJ2-5; length: 13; size: -; V: TRBV3-1/TRBV3-2; DNA: TGTGCCAGCAGCCGTGGCGGGGAAGAGACCCAGTACTTC; CDR3: CASSRGGEETQYF
D: TRBD1; J: TRBJ1-5; length: 18; size: -; V: TRBV5-1; DNA: TGCGCCAGCAGCTTGGCACCGGGACAGGGAATCGGCAATCAGCCCCAGCATTTT; CDR3: CASSLAPGQGIGNQPQHF
D: -; J: TRBJ1-1; length: 14; size: -; V: TRBV5-1; DNA: TGCGCCAGCAGCTTAAGACCAGGGTCCACTGAAGCTTTCTTT; CDR3: CASSLRPGSTEAFF
D: -; J: TRBJ1-5; length: 15; size: -; V: TRBV30; DNA: TGTGCCTGGAGTGAAAAGGGAGGGCCCCGGGGGCCCCAGCATTTT; CDR3: CAWSEKGGPRGPQHF